The clone carrying this T cell receptor beta chain was seen a handful of times. Its specificity is unknown. Per germline, CDR1 KGHSH and CDR2 LQKENI. With V trimmed by 6 bases and J by 1 base, 5 bases remained unmatched. The CDR3 is 15 amino acids. The data were taken from a study of OX40 agonist ivuxolimab in advanced cancers. Across the study: Patients took ivuxolimab, an agonistic anti-OX40 (CD134) antibody. Dose-escalation patients were diagnosed with hepatocellular carcinoma, melanoma, renal cell cancer or head and neck cancer. Averaging about 60 years in age, with a range of 23 to 79, the cohort was about 85% male. Study-wide points: Low normalized T-cell clonal expansion was also seen in some nonresponders.

Produced via immunoSEQ multiplex PCR; TCRdb's table is partial and in-frame only. Of approximately 50,000 clones listed, approximately 80% were seen once; the top ten hold 3.9%. The sequences come from CD4+ or CD8+ T cells sorted from blood, collected in a trial of the OX40 agonist ivuxolimab. The clonotype was recovered from an adult with an advanced solid tumor such as melanoma, head and neck, liver or kidney cancer. The genes are TRBV18 and TRBJ2-7; 11 bases are shared with TRBD2. The CDR3 reads CASSVTSGGSYEQYF. The CDR3 coding sequence is TGTGCCAGCTCCGTTACTAGCGGGGGTTCCTACGAGCAGTACTTC.